A selection of T cell receptor beta chains follows, all from one sample in a study of T cells in Graves' hyperthyroidism and ophthalmopathy. TCRdb passed the multiplex PCR reads through MiXCR, listing each CDR3 protein once. Among fewer than 600,000 distinct CDR3 sequences listed, approximately 15% were seen once. Specimen: blood. The receptor set was obtained from a woman younger than 35 with Graves' hyperthyroidism. The CDR3 runs from the conserved cysteine through the conserved F or W. D genes are given only for firm matches. Only part of the rows carry a size: once, few, many, or a class if the clone is expanded.

J gene | clone size | V gene | D gene | CDR3 DNA | CDR3 protein
TRBJ2-3 | many | TRBV29-1 | . | TGCAGCGTTGAAGATGGGGAGGACTTCCCTAGCACAGATACGCAGTATTTT | CSVEDGEDFPSTDTQYF
TRBJ1-4 | many | TRBV2 | TRBD1 | TGTGCCAGCAGTGAGGGGACAGGGAACGAAAAACTGTTTTTT | CASSEGTGNEKLFF
TRBJ1-3 | many | TRBV6-5 | TRBD1 | TGTGCCAGCAGTTACGGGGGGACCAGGGGGGACACCATATATTTT | CASSYGGTRGDTIYF
TRBJ1-4 | many | TRBV30 | . | TGTGCCTGGAGTGTACTGCATTCCAGGACCGGCCTGAGAGGGGTGTTTTTT | CAWSVLHSRTGLRGVFF
TRBJ1-1 | . | TRBV25-1 | . | TGTGCCAGCAGTGAAGAGGAGGTGTCTTACACTGAAGCTTTCTTT | CASSEEEVSYTEAFF
TRBJ1-2 | . | TRBV2 | TRBD1 | TGTGCCAGCAGATATCACGGGACAGGGGCAGGCTATGGCTACACCTTC | CASRYHGTGAGYGYTF
TRBJ1-4 | . | TRBV7-9 | . | TGTGCCAGCAGCTTAGATGGGGGAATCTCTGAAAAACTGTTTTTT | CASSLDGGISEKLFF
TRBJ2-7 | . | TRBV27 | TRBD2 | TGTGCCAGCAGTCCCTCGCGGGGGAGCTCCTACGAGCAGTACTTC | CASSPSRGSSYEQYF
TRBJ1-5 | many | TRBV12-3/TRBV12-4 | . | TGTGCCAGCAGTTCCCCCCCCGGGGGCGAGAGCAATCAGCCCCAGCATTTT | CASSSPPGGESNQPQHF
TRBJ2-7 | many | TRBV18 | TRBD1 | TGTGCCAGCTCGACTGGGACAGAACTCTACGAGCAGTACTTC | CASSTGTELYEQYF
TRBJ1-5 | few | TRBV6-1 | . | TGTGCCAGCAGTAAGAACTCCAATCAGCCCCAGCATTTT | CASSKNSNQPQHF
TRBJ1-1 | few | TRBV7-9 | . | TGTGCCAGCAGCTTAGGGGATGGATCGTACGGTGCTTTCTTT | CASSLGDGSYGAFF
TRBJ2-3 | many | TRBV4-1 | . | TGCGCCAGCAGCCAAGATACCCCGCCAGGGAACACAGATACGCAGTATTTT | CASSQDTPPGNTDTQYF
TRBJ1-1 | few | TRBV18 | . | TGTGCCAGCTCTAATGCCGGGAGTAACACTGAAGCTTTCTTT | CASSNAGSNTEAFF
TRBJ2-1 | many | TRBV11-2 | . | TGTGCCAGCAGCTTCCATGGGGGGGCGGGAGAAGGAAATGAGCAGTTCTTC | CASSFHGGAGEGNEQFF
TRBJ2-1 | . | TRBV12-3/TRBV12-4 | TRBD2 | TGTGCCAGCAGTTTGATGGGGGGGACTACAATCAATGAGCAGTTCTTC | CASSLMGGTTINEQFF
TRBJ2-1 | . | TRBV29-1 | TRBD2 | TGCAGCGTTGAAGGGGGGACTAGCGGGAGTAATGAGCAGTTCTTC | CSVEGGTSGSNEQFF
TRBJ1-2 | many | TRBV12-3/TRBV12-4 | . | TGTGCCAGCAGTTCCCGTCCCACCAACTATGGCTACACCTTC | CASSSRPTNYGYTF
TRBJ2-1 | many | TRBV12-3/TRBV12-4 | TRBD1 | TGTGCCAGCAGTCCCGGGACAGGGGACCCTGAGCAGTTCTTC | CASSPGTGDPEQFF
TRBJ2-4 | many | TRBV6-1 | . | TGTGCCAGCAGTGAAACGGGACAAGATTTGGACATTCAGTACTTC | CASSETGQDLDIQYF
TRBJ2-2 | many | TRBV12-5 | . | TGTGCTAGTGGTCCGTACAAAAAGGCGCCGAACACCGGGGAGCTGTTTTTT | CASGPYKKAPNTGELFF
TRBJ2-7 | many | TRBV6-1 | . | TGTGCCAGCAGGCGAGGGACAGGGGGCGAGTGGGGACTAGCGGTATCCTACGAGCAGTACTTC | CASRRGTGGEWGLAVSYEQYF
TRBJ1-4 | many | TRBV27 | . | TGTGCCAGCAGTTTATCGTGGGGTAGAGGTGAAAAACTGTTTTTT | CASSLSWGRGEKLFF
TRBJ1-1 | few | TRBV30 | TRBD1 | TGTGCCTGGAGTGGGGGAGGGACGACAGGGTATACTGAAGCTTTCTTT | CAWSGGGTTGYTEAFF
TRBJ1-1 | many | TRBV6-1 | . | TGTGCCAGCAGTAACTCCGACACTGAAGCTTTCTTT | CASSNSDTEAFF
TRBJ1-1 | many | TRBV28 | . | TGTGCCAGCAGTCCCCCCGGTAGGATCCCTGAAGCTTTCTTT | CASSPPGRIPEAFF
TRBJ2-7 | many | TRBV6-1 | TRBD2 | TGTGCCAGCAGTTACGATCCTAGCGGGCAGAGGTGGTACGAGCAGTACTTC | CASSYDPSGQRWYEQYF
TRBJ2-3 | . | TRBV6-1 | . | TGTGCCAGCAGACCTTCCGGCACAGATACGCAGTATTTT | CASRPSGTDTQYF
TRBJ1-4 | few | TRBV27 | . | TGTGCCAGCGGGCCGGGGACGCTGGCGGGTGAAAAACTGTTTTTT | CASGPGTLAGEKLFF
TRBJ2-2 | few | TRBV7-9 | TRBD2 | TGTGCCAGCAGCTTGGGACTAGCGGGCGGAAAGGGGGAGCTGTTTTTT | CASSLGLAGGKGELFF
TRBJ1-1 | . | TRBV11-2 | . | TGTGCCAGCAGCTTACCGGGACGAACCTCTGAAGCTTTCTTT | CASSLPGRTSEAFF
TRBJ1-3 | . | TRBV19 | . | TGTGCCAGTTCAAGGGCCGAGTACTCTGGAAACACCATATATTTT | CASSRAEYSGNTIYF
TRBJ1-5 | many | TRBV3-1 | TRBD1 | TGTGCCAGCAGCCAGGACAGGGGACGAGGTCAGCCCCAGCATTTT | CASSQDRGRGQPQHF
TRBJ2-5 | many | TRBV29-1 | TRBD1 | TGCAGCGCCTCGGTTACAGGGGGCGCGGAGACCCAGTACTTC | CSASVTGGAETQYF
TRBJ2-5 | many | TRBV7-3 | TRBD2 | TGTGCCAGCAGCCCGGTGGGACTAGCGGTTCAAGAGACCCAGTACTTC | CASSPVGLAVQETQYF
TRBJ2-7 | many | TRBV27 | TRBD2 | TGTGCCAGCGTTCAGTCCGGGACTAGCGGGAGGGCCTACGAGCAGTACTTC | CASVQSGTSGRAYEQYF
TRBJ2-7 | . | TRBV20-1 | TRBD2 | TGCAGTGCTCTACCGGGACTAGCGAACTCCTACGAGCAGTACTTC | CSALPGLANSYEQYF
TRBJ2-5 | . | TRBV2 | . | TGTGCCAGCAGTGTCTACGTACAAGAGACCCAGTACTTC | CASSVYVQETQYF
TRBJ2-5 | few | TRBV7-3 | TRBD1 | TGTGCCAGCAGCTTATTCGGCAGGGGGCCAGAGACCCAGTACTTC | CASSLFGRGPETQYF
TRBJ1-5 | . | TRBV7-2 | . | TGTGCCAGCAGCTTAGCGGGCAGGGGTCAGCCCCAGCATTTT | CASSLAGRGQPQHF
TRBJ2-3 | few | TRBV5-1 | . | TGCGCCAGCCTCGTGGGGCCGAGCACAGATACGCAGTATTTT | CASLVGPSTDTQYF
TRBJ1-1 | many | TRBV12-3/TRBV12-4 | . | TGTGCCAGCAGCCCGTGGGTGGGGACTGAAGCTTTCTTT | CASSPWVGTEAFF
TRBJ2-7 | many | TRBV18 | TRBD1 | TGTGCCAGCTCAGGGCCGGACAGGCCCTACGAGCAGTACTTC | CASSGPDRPYEQYF
TRBJ1-2 | many | TRBV18 | . | TGTGCCAGCTCACCCCCCGCAGGGATCCATGGCTACACCTTC | CASSPPAGIHGYTF
TRBJ1-1 | . | TRBV10-3 | . | TGTGCCATCAGTGAGTCGTGGGGTAAAACGACTGAAGCTTTCTTT | CAISESWGKTTEAFF
TRBJ2-4 | few | TRBV6-2/TRBV6-3 | . | TGTGCCAGCAGCCCGGACAAGAGTCCGGACATTCAGTACTTC | CASSPDKSPDIQYF
TRBJ1-1 | . | TRBV19 | . | TGTGCCAGTAGTATAGCGATCGGAGGAGCTTTCTTT | CASSIAIGGAFF
TRBJ2-3 | many | TRBV10-2 | . | TGCGCCAGCAGTGAGACTTACGCAGATACGCAGTATTTT | CASSETYADTQYF
TRBJ2-1 | many | TRBV10-3 | TRBD2 | TGTGCCATCAGCCCGGGACTAGCGGCTCGGGACTCCTACAATGAGCAGTTCTTC | CAISPGLAARDSYNEQFF
TRBJ2-1 | few | TRBV7-7 | . | TGTGCTAGCAGCTCCAGTAGCTTGGATGAGCAGTTCTTC | CASSSSSLDEQFF
TRBJ1-5 | many | TRBV20-1 | . | TGCAGTGCTGTGACTCAGGGTCTTAGCAATCAGCCCCAGCATTTT | CSAVTQGLSNQPQHF
TRBJ2-5 | few | TRBV4-2 | . | TGTGCCAGCAGCCAAGAAGAACACCTCGAAGAGACCCAGTACTTC | CASSQEEHLEETQYF
TRBJ2-1 | many | TRBV20-1 | . | TGCAGTGCCCACTCCTCCGATAGGTACTATGAGCAGTTCTTC | CSAHSSDRYYEQFF
TRBJ1-2 | few | TRBV6-1 | . | TGTGCCAGCAGGAACTTTCCCGGGGGTTCGGGCTACACCTTC | CASRNFPGGSGYTF
TRBJ1-2 | many | TRBV12-3/TRBV12-4 | TRBD1 | TGTGCCAGCAGCCCGGGGACAGTATATGGCTACACCTTC | CASSPGTVYGYTF
TRBJ2-7 | many | TRBV12-3/TRBV12-4 | TRBD1 | TGTGCCAGCAGCTCCAGGGACAGGGTTTTTGAGCAGTACTTC | CASSSRDRVFEQYF